Listed below are T cell receptor beta chains from one sample, sequenced in a study of PD-L1 blockade in urothelial cancer. The data were produced by immunoSEQ multiplex PCR, yet TCRdb's version contains in-frame clones alone and is incomplete. This table has around 45,000 clones, about 91% appearing once. The material was PBMCs, obtained around atezolizumab (anti-PD-L1) treatment. These receptors all stem from a man older than 75 with urothelial cancer. Both conserved end residues are part of each CDR3. Fields, in order: clone size, J gene, D gene, V gene, CDR3 protein, CDR3 DNA. D genes are given only for firm matches. Some rows have no size entry. The others give once, few or many, or a class for an expanded clone.

abundance: few
j_gene: TRBJ2-7
d_gene: NA
v_gene: TRBV11-2
CDR3aa: CASSFGYEQSYEQYF
CDR3nt: TGTGCCAGCAGCTTCGGTTACGAACAGTCCTACGAGCAGTACTTC

abundance: NA
j_gene: TRBJ1-2
d_gene: NA
v_gene: TRBV11-2
CDR3aa: CASSLFRAGGYTF
CDR3nt: TGTGCCAGCAGCTTATTCCGGGCGGGGGGCTACACCTTC

abundance: NA
j_gene: TRBJ2-1
d_gene: NA
v_gene: TRBV5-4
CDR3aa: CASSGSTMGRENEQFF
CDR3nt: TGTGCCAGCAGCGGCTCGACAATGGGGCGTGAGAATGAGCAGTTCTTC

abundance: NA
j_gene: TRBJ1-2
d_gene: NA
v_gene: TRBV12-1
CDR3aa: CASSSYRLRDGYTF
CDR3nt: TGTGCCAGCAGCTCCTACAGGCTGCGAGATGGCTACACCTTC

abundance: NA
j_gene: TRBJ2-5
d_gene: TRBD1
v_gene: TRBV11-3
CDR3aa: CASSQGQVLQETQYF
CDR3nt: TGTGCCAGCAGCCAGGGACAGGTCCTCCAAGAGACCCAGTACTTC

abundance: NA
j_gene: TRBJ2-7
d_gene: NA
v_gene: TRBV28
CDR3aa: CASSRGYYEQYF
CDR3nt: TGTGCCAGCAGTAGGGGGTACTACGAGCAGTACTTC

abundance: NA
j_gene: TRBJ1-1
d_gene: TRBD1
v_gene: TRBV7-2
CDR3aa: CASSSNPTGGNTEAFF
CDR3nt: TGTGCCAGCAGCTCAAACCCGACAGGGGGAAACACTGAAGCTTTCTTT

abundance: few
j_gene: TRBJ2-1
d_gene: TRBD2
v_gene: TRBV6-1
CDR3aa: CASSATGTSGDEQFF
CDR3nt: TGTGCCAGCAGTGCAACCGGGACTAGCGGAGATGAGCAGTTCTTC

abundance: NA
j_gene: TRBJ2-7
d_gene: TRBD1
v_gene: TRBV7-6
CDR3aa: CASSLAAGGFYHEQYF
CDR3nt: TGTGCCAGCAGCTTAGCGGCAGGGGGCTTTTACCACGAGCAGTACTTC

abundance: few
j_gene: TRBJ2-3
d_gene: TRBD2
v_gene: TRBV10-1
CDR3aa: CASSEAGASTDTQYF
CDR3nt: TGCGCCAGCAGTGAAGCGGGGGCCAGCACAGATACGCAGTATTTT

abundance: NA
j_gene: TRBJ2-7
d_gene: NA
v_gene: TRBV10-1
CDR3aa: CASRIGPSPYEQYF
CDR3nt: TGCGCCAGCAGAATCGGCCCTAGCCCCTACGAGCAGTACTTC

abundance: NA
j_gene: TRBJ2-7
d_gene: NA
v_gene: TRBV5-6
CDR3aa: CASSFAPVDEQYF
CDR3nt: TGTGCCAGCAGCTTCGCACCGGTGGACGAGCAGTACTTC

abundance: few
j_gene: TRBJ2-2
d_gene: TRBD1
v_gene: TRBV12-5
CDR3aa: CASAPGQGGTGELFF
CDR3nt: TGTGCTAGTGCCCCCGGACAGGGTGGGACCGGGGAGCTGTTTTTT

abundance: NA
j_gene: TRBJ2-3
d_gene: TRBD2
v_gene: TRBV7-9
CDR3aa: CASSPGLAVGTDTQYF
CDR3nt: TGTGCCAGCAGCCCCGGACTAGCGGTCGGGACAGATACGCAGTATTTT

abundance: NA
j_gene: TRBJ1-5
d_gene: TRBD1
v_gene: TRBV28
CDR3aa: CASSPTGVFGQPQHF
CDR3nt: TGTGCCAGCAGCCCTACAGGGGTTTTTGGTCAGCCCCAGCATTTT

abundance: NA
j_gene: TRBJ2-7
d_gene: TRBD2
v_gene: TRBV29-1
CDR3aa: CSVDALAEAPYEQYF
CDR3nt: TGCAGCGTTGATGCTCTAGCGGAGGCACCTTACGAGCAGTACTTC

abundance: NA
j_gene: TRBJ1-4
d_gene: NA
v_gene: TRBV7-9
CDR3aa: CASSLDKVREKLFF
CDR3nt: TGTGCCAGCAGCTTAGACAAGGTCAGGGAAAAACTGTTTTTT

abundance: NA
j_gene: TRBJ1-5
d_gene: NA
v_gene: TRBV10-3
CDR3aa: CAISGSGNQPQHF
CDR3nt: TGTGCCATCAGTGGATCAGGCAATCAGCCCCAGCATTTT

abundance: few
j_gene: TRBJ2-2
d_gene: TRBD1
v_gene: TRBV2
CDR3aa: CASSEDRGRWTGELFF
CDR3nt: TGTGCCAGCAGTGAAGACAGGGGGCGTTGGACCGGGGAGCTGTTTTTT

abundance: NA
j_gene: TRBJ1-1
d_gene: TRBD1
v_gene: TRBV5-1
CDR3aa: CASTLGYRGPAEAFF
CDR3nt: TGCGCCAGCACCCTGGGGTACAGGGGGCCCGCTGAAGCTTTCTTT

abundance: NA
j_gene: TRBJ2-2
d_gene: NA
v_gene: TRBV9
CDR3aa: CASSPRATGELFF
CDR3nt: TGTGCCAGCAGCCCCAGGGCCACCGGGGAGCTGTTTTTT

abundance: NA
j_gene: TRBJ1-2
d_gene: TRBD1
v_gene: TRBV11-2
CDR3aa: CASSPRTGGGSGYGYTF
CDR3nt: TGTGCCAGCAGCCCCAGGACAGGGGGCGGGTCGGGCTATGGCTACACCTTC

abundance: NA
j_gene: TRBJ1-1
d_gene: TRBD1
v_gene: TRBV25-1
CDR3aa: CASSMAGTGGPEAFF
CDR3nt: TGTGCCAGCAGTATGGCCGGGACAGGGGGCCCTGAAGCTTTCTTT

abundance: NA
j_gene: TRBJ1-2
d_gene: TRBD1
v_gene: TRBV7-2
CDR3aa: CASSSSGGLYGYTF
CDR3nt: TGTGCCAGCAGCTCCTCAGGGGGCCTCTATGGCTACACCTTC

abundance: NA
j_gene: TRBJ2-5
d_gene: TRBD1
v_gene: TRBV10-3
CDR3aa: CAIRDPGQQETQYF
CDR3nt: TGTGCCATCAGGGACCCGGGACAGCAAGAGACCCAGTACTTC

abundance: NA
j_gene: TRBJ2-7
d_gene: TRBD2
v_gene: TRBV28
CDR3aa: CASSPPGLAVSYEQYF
CDR3nt: TGTGCCAGCAGTCCCCCGGGACTAGCGGTTTCCTACGAGCAGTACTTC

abundance: once
j_gene: TRBJ1-2
d_gene: NA
v_gene: TRBV12-5
CDR3aa: CASGLPSGTTYGYTF
CDR3nt: TGTGCTAGTGGTTTGCCGTCCGGGACAACCTATGGCTACACCTTC

abundance: NA
j_gene: TRBJ2-7
d_gene: TRBD2
v_gene: TRBV6-1
CDR3aa: CASSTNWGGLYEQYF
CDR3nt: TGTGCCAGCAGCACTAATTGGGGGGGTTTGTACGAGCAGTACTTC

abundance: NA
j_gene: TRBJ2-2
d_gene: TRBD2
v_gene: TRBV7-9
CDR3aa: CASSRLAGNTGELFF
CDR3nt: TGTGCCAGCAGCCGACTAGCGGGGAACACCGGGGAGCTGTTTTTT

abundance: NA
j_gene: TRBJ2-2
d_gene: NA
v_gene: TRBV6-6
CDR3aa: CASRPQGGTGELFF
CDR3nt: TGTGCCAGCAGGCCTCAGGGGGGCACCGGGGAGCTGTTTTTT

abundance: NA
j_gene: TRBJ2-7
d_gene: NA
v_gene: TRBV7-8
CDR3aa: CASQRQRLISYEQYF
CDR3nt: TGTGCCAGCCAGCGCCAAAGATTAATCTCCTACGAGCAGTACTTC

abundance: NA
j_gene: TRBJ2-7
d_gene: TRBD2
v_gene: TRBV9
CDR3aa: CASSEGLAGALSYEQYF
CDR3nt: TGTGCCAGCAGCGAGGGACTAGCGGGGGCCCTCTCCTACGAGCAGTACTTC

abundance: NA
j_gene: TRBJ1-1
d_gene: NA
v_gene: TRBV14
CDR3aa: CASQGSTVNTEAFF
CDR3nt: TGTGCCAGCCAGGGCTCGACGGTGAACACTGAAGCTTTCTTT

abundance: once
j_gene: TRBJ2-3
d_gene: TRBD2
v_gene: TRBV5-1
CDR3aa: CASSSGGRLAGASTDTQYF
CDR3nt: TGCGCCAGCAGCAGCGGGGGGCGGCTAGCGGGAGCCTCCACAGATACGCAGTATTTT

abundance: NA
j_gene: TRBJ2-7
d_gene: TRBD1
v_gene: TRBV10-2
CDR3aa: CASIDRDRLSYEQYF
CDR3nt: TGCGCCAGCATCGACCGGGACAGGCTGTCCTACGAGCAGTACTTC

abundance: once
j_gene: TRBJ2-5
d_gene: TRBD1
v_gene: TRBV5-1
CDR3aa: CASSWGQVTGGETQYF
CDR3nt: TGCGCCAGCAGCTGGGGACAGGTTACTGGCGGGGAGACCCAGTACTTC

abundance: NA
j_gene: TRBJ2-3
d_gene: NA
v_gene: TRBV27
CDR3aa: CASSWGRSTDTQYF
CDR3nt: TGTGCCAGCAGTTGGGGGAGGAGCACAGATACGCAGTATTTT

abundance: once
j_gene: TRBJ1-2
d_gene: TRBD1
v_gene: TRBV9
CDR3aa: CASSPRDRDDYGYTF
CDR3nt: TGTGCCAGCAGCCCGAGAGACAGGGATGACTATGGCTACACCTTC

abundance: NA
j_gene: TRBJ1-5
d_gene: NA
v_gene: TRBV28
CDR3aa: CASTPGGSGNQPQHF
CDR3nt: TGTGCCAGCACCCCCGGGGGTAGCGGCAATCAGCCCCAGCATTTT

abundance: NA
j_gene: TRBJ2-5
d_gene: TRBD2
v_gene: TRBV5-1
CDR3aa: CASSPGLAGGSGETQYF
CDR3nt: TGCGCCAGCAGCCCTGGACTAGCGGGAGGGTCCGGGGAGACCCAGTACTTC

abundance: NA
j_gene: TRBJ1-5
d_gene: TRBD1
v_gene: TRBV7-2
CDR3aa: CASRGDRGTNQPQHF
CDR3nt: TGTGCCAGCAGGGGGGACAGGGGGACCAATCAGCCCCAGCATTTT

abundance: NA
j_gene: TRBJ2-2
d_gene: TRBD2
v_gene: TRBV7-2
CDR3aa: CASSWKAGRNTGELFF
CDR3nt: TGTGCCAGCAGCTGGAAAGCGGGACGGAACACCGGGGAGCTGTTTTTT